The rows below give T cell receptor beta chains drawn from one sample of a study of shared clonotypes between healthy human individuals. Sequencing used immunoSEQ multiplex PCR; TCRdb keeps in-frame clones, though not all of them. The table records about 600,000 clones, 95% to 98% of them present only once. The specimen sequenced was naive CD4+ T cells sorted from blood. The receptors come from a woman between 25 and 40 years old in good health. CDR3s include the opening cysteine and the closing phenylalanine or tryptophan. The D gene is left open where the match is weak. Clone size, where shown, is once, few, many, or a class for clones that have expanded.

10	-	-	TRBV20-1	TRBJ2-7	TGCAGTGCCGAGAACTACGAGCAGTACTTC	CSAENYEQYF
16	-	-	TRBV7-8	TRBJ1-6	TGTGCCAGCAGCTTAGTTCCGGGGAGTGGTGATTCACCCCTCCACTTT	CASSLVPGSGDSPLHF
14	-	-	TRBV5-5	TRBJ2-1	TGTGCCAGCAGCTTGGTAGGGGGGAGGAATGAGCAGTTCTTC	CASSLVGGRNEQFF
12	-	-	TRBV2	TRBJ2-1	TGTGCCAGCAGTTTACTAGACAATGGGCAGTTCTTC	CASSLLDNGQFF
18	-	-	TRBV28	TRBJ1-3	TGTGCCAGCAGTTTATTAGGGCCTTTCGATGTGGCGGGAAACACCATATATTTT	CASSLLGPFDVAGNTIYF
14	-	-	TRBV7-6	TRBJ2-3	TGTGCCAGCAGCCCTCGTCCGGGCACAGATACGCAGTATTTT	CASSPRPGTDTQYF
15	TRBD2	once	TRBV5-1	TRBJ2-3	TGCGCCAGCAGCTTTGGACTAGCGGGAGCAGATACGCAGTATTTT	CASSFGLAGADTQYF
16	-	-	TRBV18	TRBJ1-5	TGTGCCAGCTCACTCGTAGGGGGGGCAGGGAATCAGCCCCAGCATTTT	CASSLVGGAGNQPQHF
12	-	-	TRBV5-1	TRBJ1-6	TGCGCCAGCAGCGCAACAAATTCACCCCTCCACTTT	CASSATNSPLHF
14	-	-	TRBV10-2	TRBJ1-5	TGCGCCAGCAGTGACCCAAATAGCAATCAGCCCCAGCATTTT	CASSDPNSNQPQHF
15	TRBD1	-	TRBV28	TRBJ2-7	TGTGCCAGCAGTTTACGGACAGGGGTTGGGCACGAGCAGTACTTC	CASSLRTGVGHEQYF
15	-	-	TRBV7-2	TRBJ2-7	TGTGCCAGCAGCTTAGCCGGCGAAGGGTCCTACGAGCAGTACTTC	CASSLAGEGSYEQYF
11	-	once	TRBV5-1	TRBJ2-7	TGCGCCAGCAGCACGGCGGACAGCCACTTTTTC	CASSTADSHFF
16	-	-	TRBV27	TRBJ2-1	TGTGCCAGCAGTTTAACCTTTGGAGGGAGTGGCAATGAGCAGTTCTTC	CASSLTFGGSGNEQFF
14	-	-	TRBV27	TRBJ2-3	TGTGCCAGCAGGGGATTTTTATACACAGATACGCAGTATTTT	CASRGFLYTDTQYF
18	TRBD1	-	TRBV28	TRBJ1-2	TGTGCCAGCAGTCCTCGGAGGGACAGGGCATTAAGGGACTATGGCTACACCTTC	CASSPRRDRALRDYGYTF
16	-	-	TRBV19	TRBJ2-4	TGTGCCAGTAGACCGCTTGGGGCGCTAGCCAAAAACATTCAGTACTTC	CASRPLGALAKNIQYF
14	-	-	TRBV13	TRBJ1-2	TGTGCCAGCAGAAACAGGGCAGGGAGCTATGGCTACACCTTC	CASRNRAGSYGYTF
13	TRBD1	once	TRBV5-1	TRBJ1-2	TGCGCCAGCAGCCCGGGACAGAAGAAAAGCTACACCTTC	CASSPGQKKSYTF
17	-	-	TRBV6-1	TRBJ2-3	TGTGCCAGCAGTGCCCAGGGATGGCACCGGGACACAGATACGCAGTATTTT	CASSAQGWHRDTDTQYF
15	-	-	TRBV28	TRBJ1-3	TGTGCCAGCAGACGACAGATCAGCTCTGGAAACACCATATATTTT	CASRRQISSGNTIYF
17	TRBD1	-	TRBV5-7	TRBJ2-1	TGTGCCAGCAGCTTGGGCGGGACAGGGAGAGACTACAATGAGCAGTTCTTC	CASSLGGTGRDYNEQFF
14	-	-	TRBV14	TRBJ2-7	TGTGCCAGCAGCCGGACCACCGGTACCCAGGGGCAGTACTTC	CASSRTTGTQGQYF
16	TRBD2	-	TRBV10-3	TRBJ2-3	TGTGCCATCAGTGAGTCGGCGGGAGCTTCGACAGATACGCAGTATTTT	CAISESAGASTDTQYF
12	-	-	TRBV28	TRBJ2-3	TGTGCCACCTCAACAGCCTGGGATACGCAGTATTTT	CATSTAWDTQYF
13	TRBD2	-	TRBV28	TRBJ2-7	TGTGCCAGCAGTTTGGGGGGGATCTACGAGCAGTACTTC	CASSLGGIYEQYF
13	-	-	TRBV9	TRBJ2-5	TGTGCCAGCAGCGGAGACTTTCGAGAGACCCAGTACTTC	CASSGDFRETQYF
14	TRBD1	-	TRBV5-1	TRBJ2-3	TGCGCCAGCGCAGAAGTAGGGGGCCCAGATACGCAGTATTTT	CASAEVGGPDTQYF
14	-	-	TRBV28	TRBJ1-5	TGTGCCAGCAGTTCATGGCAGGTGGTTCAGCCCCAGCATTTT	CASSSWQVVQPQHF
11	-	-	TRBV20-1	TRBJ2-7	TGCAGTGCTAGGACGCCGGGGGAGCAGTACTTC	CSARTPGEQYF
14	-	-	TRBV28	TRBJ2-1	TGTGCCAGCACCCCCCGGGCGGTCCACAATGAGCAGTTCTTC	CASTPRAVHNEQFF
15	-	once	TRBV5-5	TRBJ2-1	TGTGCCAGCAGCAATAGACTAGTTATTGGCAATGAGCAGTTCTTC	CASSNRLVIGNEQFF
15	TRBD1	once	TRBV6-5	TRBJ2-1	TGTGCCAGCAGTACCGACAGGGGGCAGGGAAATGAGCAGTTCTTC	CASSTDRGQGNEQFF
13	-	once	TRBV5-4	TRBJ2-1	TGTGCCAGCAGCTTGGCGGGGGTCGATGAGCAGTTCTTC	CASSLAGVDEQFF
15	TRBD2	-	TRBV15	TRBJ2-7	TGTGCCACCAGCAGGGGACTAGCGGAAACCTACGAGCAGTACTTC	CATSRGLAETYEQYF
13	-	-	TRBV5-1	TRBJ2-5	TGCGCCAGCAGCTTGGCCAGGGCCGAGACCCAGTACTTC	CASSLARAETQYF